This T cell receptor (beta chain) came from a study of graft-versus-host responses after intestinal transplantation. Study as a whole: Anti-thymocyte globulin served as induction for all recipients, who then took tacrolimus and steroids for three to four years.

Study-level points and caveats: The study associated peak circulating GvH clone levels with early post-transplant HvG declines. Some GvH clones were seen earlier in gut or blood, suggesting intestinal origin.

The data were produced by immunoSEQ multiplex PCR, yet TCRdb's version contains in-frame clones alone and is incomplete. The sample includes tens of thousands of clones, around 83% seen only once; the top ten take about 18%. The CDR3 extends over 15 amino acids. Germline lookup yields CDR1 LNHDA and CDR2 SQIVND (reference sequence). In regard to this clone: What it binds is unknown. Mismatch with germline at one junction end may stem from a read error.

This chain connects TRBV19 to TRBJ2-1; D is ambiguous. The receptor was isolated from a human donor who received an intestinal transplant. The starting material was unstimulated CD8+ T cells sorted from spleen or lymph node cells, obtained before intestinal transplant. CDR3 amino acids: CASSIVSDSCNEQFF. The CDR3 coding sequence is TGTGCCAGTAGTATAGTCAGTGATTCCTGCAATGAGCAGTTCTTC.